Given below is one TCR beta chain in context. Its antigen is still unknown. CDR3 length: 16 residues. The germline V gene encodes CDR1 SGHNT and CDR2 YYREEE (reference sequence). V dropped 5 bases and J dropped 1; count of bases not matched to a gene: 10. These data belong to a study of cytomegalovirus exposure and HLA in healthy donors. Study conclusions and caveats: The authors listed 150 to 200 TCR beta chains as cytomegalovirus-associated. Highly shared variants forming one cluster were likely a sequencing artifact. Later analysis demonstrated an association between a missense DCLRE1C variant and TCR beta V- and J-gene trimming. Common viral pathogens (according to a later analysis) appeared linked to several of the most significant clusters.

The primer mix had 60 Vbeta and 13 Jbeta primers. The data were produced by immunoSEQ multiplex PCR, yet TCRdb's version contains in-frame clones alone and is incomplete. The table lists around 140,000 clones, around 73% of them singletons. The chain recombines TRBV5-4 with TRBJ2-3; 7 bases map to TRBD2. The specimen was PBMCs. The clonotype comes from a woman younger than 30 in good health and CMV-seronegative. DNA for the CDR3: TGTGCCAGCAGGTTAGCGGGCGGCCTCGGCACAGATACGCAGTATTTT. Translating it yields CASRLAGGLGTDTQYF.